This T cell receptor (beta chain) was sequenced for a study of shared clonotypes between healthy human individuals. V was trimmed by 5 bases and J by 4 bases, leaving 10 bases between them. The CDR3 spans 13 residues. Germline assignment: CDR1 SGHRS and CDR2 YFSETQ. Repertoires were generated with immunoSEQ multiplex PCR, while TCRdb's copy carries only in-frame clones and drops some. This table holds millions of clones, approximately 93% found once. The chain combines TRBV5-1 with TRBJ1-5; possibly TRBD1 for D (6 bases). This clonotype was obtained from a man aged 18 to 35 in good health. Some clones in this sample may be carry-over from other donors' samples. The sequencing input was naive CD4+ T cells from PBMCs. Subset: CD45RA+ positively selected. CDR3 in DNA: TGCGCCAGCAGACCGGACAGTAATCAGCCCCAGCATTTT. Encoded protein: CASRPDSNQPQHF. Complete variable domain (other parts from reference TRBV5-1 and TRBJ1-5): KAGVTQTPRYLIKTRGQQVTLSCSPISGHRSVSWYQQTPGQGLQFLFEYFSETQRNKGNFPGRFSGRQFSNSRSEMNVSTLELGDSALYLCASRPDSNQPQHFGDGTRLSIL.